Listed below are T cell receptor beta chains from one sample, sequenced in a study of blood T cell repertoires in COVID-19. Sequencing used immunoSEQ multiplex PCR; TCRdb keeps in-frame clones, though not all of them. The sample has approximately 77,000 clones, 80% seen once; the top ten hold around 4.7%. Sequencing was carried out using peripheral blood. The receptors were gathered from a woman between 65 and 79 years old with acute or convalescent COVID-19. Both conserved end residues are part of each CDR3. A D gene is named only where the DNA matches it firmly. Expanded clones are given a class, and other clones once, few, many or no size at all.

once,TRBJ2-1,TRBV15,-,TGTGCCACCAGCAGAGGGAGACAGGCGGCTTACTACAATGAGCAGTTCTTC,CATSRGRQAAYYNEQFF
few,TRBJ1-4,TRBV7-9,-,TGTGCCAGCAGCTTATGGGGAGAGATAAATGAAAAACTGTTTTTT,CASSLWGEINEKLFF
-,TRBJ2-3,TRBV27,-,TGTGCCAGCAGTTTATCGCCCGGAGGGGTTCCCACAGATACGCAGTATTTT,CASSLSPGGVPTDTQYF
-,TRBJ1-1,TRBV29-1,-,TGCAGCGTTGAGGCCGGGACTGAAGCTTTCTTT,CSVEAGTEAFF
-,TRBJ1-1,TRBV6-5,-,TGTGCCAGCAGTTACGGCGGCGAGGGGAACACTGAAGCTTTCTTT,CASSYGGEGNTEAFF
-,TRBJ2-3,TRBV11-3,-,TGTGCCAGCAGCTTAGGGCAGGGGAATACGCAGTATTTT,CASSLGQGNTQYF
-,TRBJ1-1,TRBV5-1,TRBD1,TGCGCCAGCAGCCGGACAGGGGCCATGAACACTGAAGCTTTCTTT,CASSRTGAMNTEAFF
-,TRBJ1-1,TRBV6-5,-,TGTGCCAGCAGTTACCAGGGGATGAACACTGAAGCTTTCTTT,CASSYQGMNTEAFF
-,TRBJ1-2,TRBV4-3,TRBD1,TGCGCCAGCAGCCAGGGCAGGGGGCTCGGGGATGGCTACACCTTC,CASSQGRGLGDGYTF
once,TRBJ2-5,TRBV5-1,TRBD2,TGCGCCAGCAGCTTGGGACTAGCGGGGTGGCAAGAGACCCAGTACTTC,CASSLGLAGWQETQYF
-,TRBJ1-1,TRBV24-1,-,TGTGCCACGCGAGGGGGGGGAATGAACACTGAAGCTTTCTTT,CATRGGGMNTEAFF
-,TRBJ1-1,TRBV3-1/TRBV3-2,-,TGTGCCAGCAGCCCCGTCCGGGGAGAAGCTTTCTTT,CASSPVRGEAFF
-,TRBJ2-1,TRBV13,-,TGTGCCAGCAGCTCCGGAAGATGGCGACGGGATGAGCAGTTCTTC,CASSSGRWRRDEQFF
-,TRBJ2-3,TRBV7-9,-,TGTGCCAGCAGCTACCTATCGTCTTGGTTAGATACGCAGTATTTT,CASSYLSSWLDTQYF
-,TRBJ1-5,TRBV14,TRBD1,TGTGCCAGCAGCCGAGAGGACAGGGCGTATTATAGCAATCAGCCCCAGCATTTT,CASSREDRAYYSNQPQHF
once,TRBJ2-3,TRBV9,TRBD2,TGTGCCAGCAGCATTAGCGGGGGGGCACCTATCACAGATACGCAGTATTTT,CASSISGGAPITDTQYF
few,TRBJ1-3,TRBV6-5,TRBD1,TGTGCCAGCAGTTACTTCCTAGGGGGCACTGGAAACACCATATATTTT,CASSYFLGGTGNTIYF
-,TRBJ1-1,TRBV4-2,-,TGTGCCAGCAGCCAAGCGCCCGGTGAAGCTTTCTTT,CASSQAPGEAFF
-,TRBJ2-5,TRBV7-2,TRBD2,TGTGCCAGCAGCTTACTAGGACTAGCAGGACAAGAGACCCAGTACTTC,CASSLLGLAGQETQYF
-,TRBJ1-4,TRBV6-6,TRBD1,TGTGCCAGCAGTTACCGGACAGGGGGGGATGAAAAACTGTTTTTT,CASSYRTGGDEKLFF
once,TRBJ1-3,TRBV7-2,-,TGTGCCAGCAGCTTGGATCCACAGGGATCTGGAAACACCATATATTTT,CASSLDPQGSGNTIYF
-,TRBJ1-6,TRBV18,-,TGTGCCAGCTCACCCGGACTGGACCCCTCACCCCTCCACTTT,CASSPGLDPSPLHF